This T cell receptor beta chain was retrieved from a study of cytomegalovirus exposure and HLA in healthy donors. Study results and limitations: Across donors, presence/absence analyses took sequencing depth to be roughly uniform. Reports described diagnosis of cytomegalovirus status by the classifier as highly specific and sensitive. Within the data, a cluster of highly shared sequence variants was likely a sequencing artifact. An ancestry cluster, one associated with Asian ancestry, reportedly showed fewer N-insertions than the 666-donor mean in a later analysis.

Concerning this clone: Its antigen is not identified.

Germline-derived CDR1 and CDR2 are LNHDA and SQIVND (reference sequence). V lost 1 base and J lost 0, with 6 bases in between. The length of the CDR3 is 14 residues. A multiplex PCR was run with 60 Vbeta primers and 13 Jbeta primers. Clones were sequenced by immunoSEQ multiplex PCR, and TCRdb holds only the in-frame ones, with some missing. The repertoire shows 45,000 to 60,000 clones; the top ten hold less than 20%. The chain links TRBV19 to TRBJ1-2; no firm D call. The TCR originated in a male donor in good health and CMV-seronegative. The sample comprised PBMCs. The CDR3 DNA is TGTGCCAGTAGTATAGCTGACACTAACTATGGCTACACCTTC. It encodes CASSIADTNYGYTF.